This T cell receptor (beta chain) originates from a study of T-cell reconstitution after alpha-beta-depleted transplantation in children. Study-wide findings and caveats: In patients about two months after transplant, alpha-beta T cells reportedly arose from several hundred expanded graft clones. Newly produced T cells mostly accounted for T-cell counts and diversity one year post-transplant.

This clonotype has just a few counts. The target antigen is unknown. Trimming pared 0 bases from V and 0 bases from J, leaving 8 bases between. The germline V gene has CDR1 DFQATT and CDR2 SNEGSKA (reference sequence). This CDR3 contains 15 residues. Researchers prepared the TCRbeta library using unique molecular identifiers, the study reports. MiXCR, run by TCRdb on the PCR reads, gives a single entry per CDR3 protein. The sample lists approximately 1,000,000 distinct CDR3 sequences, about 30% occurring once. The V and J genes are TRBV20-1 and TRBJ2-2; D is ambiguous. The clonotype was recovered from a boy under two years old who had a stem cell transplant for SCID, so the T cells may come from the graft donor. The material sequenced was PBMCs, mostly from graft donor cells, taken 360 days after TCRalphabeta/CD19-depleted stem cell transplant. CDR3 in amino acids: CSARDTRTNTGELFF. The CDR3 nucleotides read TGCAGTGCTAGAGACACACGGACGAACACCGGGGAGCTGTTTTTT.